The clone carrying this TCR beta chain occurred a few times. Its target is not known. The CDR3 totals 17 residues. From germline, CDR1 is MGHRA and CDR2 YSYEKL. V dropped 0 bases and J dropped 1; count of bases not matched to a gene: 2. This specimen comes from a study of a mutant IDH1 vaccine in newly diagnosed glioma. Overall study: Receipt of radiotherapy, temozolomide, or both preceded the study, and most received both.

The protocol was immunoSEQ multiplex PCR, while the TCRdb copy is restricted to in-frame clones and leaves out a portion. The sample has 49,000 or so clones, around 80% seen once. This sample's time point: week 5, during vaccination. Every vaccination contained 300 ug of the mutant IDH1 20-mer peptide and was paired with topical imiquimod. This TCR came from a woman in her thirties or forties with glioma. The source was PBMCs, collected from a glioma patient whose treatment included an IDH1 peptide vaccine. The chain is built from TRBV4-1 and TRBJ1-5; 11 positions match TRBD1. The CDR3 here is CASSQDGDRGSNQPQHF. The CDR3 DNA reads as TGCGCCAGCAGCCAAGATGGGGACAGGGGGAGCAATCAGCCCCAGCATTTT.